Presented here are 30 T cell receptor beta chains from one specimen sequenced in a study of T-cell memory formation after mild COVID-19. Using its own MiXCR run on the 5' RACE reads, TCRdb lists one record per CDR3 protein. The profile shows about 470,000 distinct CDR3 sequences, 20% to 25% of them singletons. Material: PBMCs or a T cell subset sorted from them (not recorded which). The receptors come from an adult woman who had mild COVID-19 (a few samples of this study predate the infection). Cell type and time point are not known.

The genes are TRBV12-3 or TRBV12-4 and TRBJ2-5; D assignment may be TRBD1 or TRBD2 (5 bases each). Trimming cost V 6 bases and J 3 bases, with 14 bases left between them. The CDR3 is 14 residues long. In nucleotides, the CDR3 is TGTGCCAGCAGAGAAGGGACGGCTAAAGAGACCCAGTACTTC. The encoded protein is CASREGTAKETQYF.

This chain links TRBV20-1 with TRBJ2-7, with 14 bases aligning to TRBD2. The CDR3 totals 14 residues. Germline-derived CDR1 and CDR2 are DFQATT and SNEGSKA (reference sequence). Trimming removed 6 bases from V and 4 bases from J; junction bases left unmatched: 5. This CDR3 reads CSAEGTSGRYEQYF. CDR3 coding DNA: TGCAGTGCCGAAGGGACTAGCGGGAGATACGAGCAGTACTTC.

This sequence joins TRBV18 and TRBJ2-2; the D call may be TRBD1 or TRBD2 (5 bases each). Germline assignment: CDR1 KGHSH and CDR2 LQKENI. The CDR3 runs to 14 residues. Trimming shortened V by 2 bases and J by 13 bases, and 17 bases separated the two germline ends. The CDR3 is CASSPRTGTERLFF. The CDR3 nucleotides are TGTGCCAGCTCACCAAGGACCGGGACGGAGCGGCTGTTTTTT.

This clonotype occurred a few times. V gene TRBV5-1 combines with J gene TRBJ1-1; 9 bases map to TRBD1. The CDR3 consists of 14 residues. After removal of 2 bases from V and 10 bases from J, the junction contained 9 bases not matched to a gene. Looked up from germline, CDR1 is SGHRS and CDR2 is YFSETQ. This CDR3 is CASSFGQGRYAAFF. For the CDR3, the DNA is TGCGCCAGCAGCTTCGGACAGGGGAGATATGCAGCTTTCTTT. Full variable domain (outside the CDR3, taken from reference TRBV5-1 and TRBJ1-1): KAGVTQTPRYLIKTRGQQVTLSCSPISGHRSVSWYQQTPGQGLQFLFEYFSETQRNKGNFPGRFSGRQFSNSRSEMNVSTLELGDSALYLCASSFGQGRYAAFFGQGTRLTVV.

The CDR3 protein is CASSVTAHYEQYF. The DNA of the CDR3 is TGCGCCAGCAGCGTGACGGCCCACTACGAGCAGTACTTC. This rearrangement joins TRBV5-1 to TRBJ2-7, with no clear D. The CDR3 has 13 residues. Germline lookup yields CDR1 SGHRS and CDR2 YFSETQ. Trimming took off 4 bases at V and 3 bases at J, with 11 bases between the two ends.

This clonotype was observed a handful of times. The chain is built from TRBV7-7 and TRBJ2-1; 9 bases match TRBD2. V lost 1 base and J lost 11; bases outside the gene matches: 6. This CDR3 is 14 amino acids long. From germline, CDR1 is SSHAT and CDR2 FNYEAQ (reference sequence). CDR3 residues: CASSLERGDYKQFF. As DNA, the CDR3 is TGTGCCAGCAGCTTAGAGCGGGGGGATTATAAGCAGTTCTTC.

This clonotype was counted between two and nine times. The CDR3 DNA is TGTGCCAGCAGTGAAAGCCGTGGACAGCCCTATGGCTACACCTTC. Translated: CASSESRGQPYGYTF. The gene calls are TRBV6-1 and TRBJ1-2; perhaps TRBD1 as D (6 bases). Germline V CDR1 and CDR2: MNHNS, SASEGT. With 2 bases removed from V and 4 bases from J, the gap between germline ends came to 14 bases. This CDR3 comprises 15 residues.

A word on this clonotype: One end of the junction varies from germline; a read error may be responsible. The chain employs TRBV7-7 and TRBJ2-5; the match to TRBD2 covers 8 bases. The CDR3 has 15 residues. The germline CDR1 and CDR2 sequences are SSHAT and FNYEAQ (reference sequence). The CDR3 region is CASSLNSGVRETQYF. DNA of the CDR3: TGTGCTAGCAGCCTCAATAGCGGGGTGAGAGAGACCCAGTACTTC.

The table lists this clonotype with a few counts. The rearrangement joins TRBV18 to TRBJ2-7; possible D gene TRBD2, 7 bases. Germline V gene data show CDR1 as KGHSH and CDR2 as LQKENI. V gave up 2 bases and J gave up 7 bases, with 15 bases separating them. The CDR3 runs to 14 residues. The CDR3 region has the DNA TGTGCCAGCTCACCAGGGGGGGCAGTATTGGAGCAGTACTTC. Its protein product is CASSPGGAVLEQYF.

The CDR3 spells CASSPPDRDYGYTF. In DNA form, the CDR3 reads TGTGCCAGCTCACCACCCGACAGGGACTATGGCTACACCTTC. This chain joins TRBV18 and TRBJ1-2; TRBD1 matches 7 bases. The germline V gene has CDR1 KGHSH and CDR2 LQKENI. CDR3 length equals 14 residues. Trimming removed 0 bases from V and 3 bases from J; junction bases left unmatched: 1.

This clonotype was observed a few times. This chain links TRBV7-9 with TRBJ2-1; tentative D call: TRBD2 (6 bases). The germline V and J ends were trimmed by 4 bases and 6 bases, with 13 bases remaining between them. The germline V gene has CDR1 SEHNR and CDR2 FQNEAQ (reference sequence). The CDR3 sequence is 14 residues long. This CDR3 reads CASSWLGGLNEQFF. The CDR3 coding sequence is TGTGCCAGCAGCTGGCTCGGGGGACTCAATGAGCAGTTCTTC.

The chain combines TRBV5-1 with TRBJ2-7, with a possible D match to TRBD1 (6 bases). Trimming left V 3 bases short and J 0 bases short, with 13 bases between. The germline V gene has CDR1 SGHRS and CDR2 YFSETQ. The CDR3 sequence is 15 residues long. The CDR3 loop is CASSYEDSDSYEQYF. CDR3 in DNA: TGCGCCAGCAGCTACGAGGACAGCGACTCCTACGAGCAGTACTTC.

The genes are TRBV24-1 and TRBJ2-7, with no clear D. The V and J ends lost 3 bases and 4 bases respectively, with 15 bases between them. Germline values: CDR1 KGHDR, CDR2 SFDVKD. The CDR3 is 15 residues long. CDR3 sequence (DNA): TGTGCCACCAGTGATGGCGCGGTGGGAAAATACGAGCAGTACTTC. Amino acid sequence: CATSDGAVGKYEQYF.

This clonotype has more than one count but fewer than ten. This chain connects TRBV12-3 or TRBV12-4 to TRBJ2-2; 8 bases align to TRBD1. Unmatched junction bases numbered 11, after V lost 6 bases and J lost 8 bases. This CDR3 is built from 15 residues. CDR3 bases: TGTGCCAGCAGCAGGACAGGGTGGGGAGCGGGGGAGCTGTTTTTT. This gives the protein CASSRTGWGAGELFF.

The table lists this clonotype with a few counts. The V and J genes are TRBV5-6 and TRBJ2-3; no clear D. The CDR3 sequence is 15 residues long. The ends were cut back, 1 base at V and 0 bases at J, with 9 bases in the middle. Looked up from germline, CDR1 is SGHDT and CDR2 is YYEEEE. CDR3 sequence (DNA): TGTGCCAGCAGCTTGCGGGCAGGCAGCACAGATACGCAGTATTTT. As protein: CASSLRAGSTDTQYF.

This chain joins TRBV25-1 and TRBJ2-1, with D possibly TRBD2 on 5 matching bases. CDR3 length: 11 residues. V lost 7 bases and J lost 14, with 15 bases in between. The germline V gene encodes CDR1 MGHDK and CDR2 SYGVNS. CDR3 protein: CASIEGLLEFF. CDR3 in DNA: TGTGCCAGCATAGAGGGCCTCCTAGAGTTCTTC.

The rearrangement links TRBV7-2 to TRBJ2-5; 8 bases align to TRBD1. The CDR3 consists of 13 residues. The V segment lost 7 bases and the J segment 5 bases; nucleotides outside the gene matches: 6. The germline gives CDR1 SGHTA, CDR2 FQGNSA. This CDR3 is CASKQGVRETQYF. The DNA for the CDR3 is TGTGCCAGCAAACAGGGGGTCAGGGAGACCCAGTACTTC.

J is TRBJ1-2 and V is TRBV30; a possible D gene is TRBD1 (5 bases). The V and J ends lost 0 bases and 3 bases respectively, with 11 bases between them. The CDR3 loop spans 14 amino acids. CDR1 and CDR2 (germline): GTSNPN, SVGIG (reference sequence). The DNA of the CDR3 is TGTGCCTGGAGTGTAGAGGGGCTCGACTATGGCTACACCTTC. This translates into CAWSVEGLDYGYTF. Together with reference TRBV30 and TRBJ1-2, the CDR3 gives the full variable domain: SQTIHQWPATLVQPVGSPLSLECTVEGTSNPNLYWYRQAAGRGLQLLFYSVGIGQISSEVPQNLSASRPQDRQFILSSKKLLLSDSGFYLCAWSVEGLDYGYTFGSGTRLTVV.

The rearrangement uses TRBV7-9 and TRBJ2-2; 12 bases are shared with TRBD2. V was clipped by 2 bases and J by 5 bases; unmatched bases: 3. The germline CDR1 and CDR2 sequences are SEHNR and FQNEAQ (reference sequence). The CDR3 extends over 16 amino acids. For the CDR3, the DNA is TGTGCCAGCAGCTTAACCACTAGCGGGAGGACCGGGGAGCTGTTTTTT. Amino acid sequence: CASSLTTSGRTGELFF.

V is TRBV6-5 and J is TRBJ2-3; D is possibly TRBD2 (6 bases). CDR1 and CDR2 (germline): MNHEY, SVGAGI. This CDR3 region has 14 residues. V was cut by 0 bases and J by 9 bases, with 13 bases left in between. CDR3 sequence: CASSYSPQGGTQYF. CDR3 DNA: TGTGCCAGCAGTTACTCCCCTCAGGGAGGCACGCAGTATTTT.

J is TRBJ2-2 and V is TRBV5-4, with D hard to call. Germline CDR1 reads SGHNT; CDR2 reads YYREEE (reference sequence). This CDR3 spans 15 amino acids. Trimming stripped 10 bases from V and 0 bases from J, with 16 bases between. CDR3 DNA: TGTGCCTTCACGCTAGGTTCACCGAACACCGGGGAGCTGTTTTTT. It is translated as CAFTLGSPNTGELFF. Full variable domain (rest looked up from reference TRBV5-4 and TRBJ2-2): ETGVTQSPTHLIKTRGQQVTLRCSSQSGHNTVSWYQQALGQGPQFIFQYYREEENGRGNFPPRFSGLQFPNYSSELNVNALELDDSALYLCAFTLGSPNTGELFFGEGSRLTVL.

The CDR3 sequence is CASSSPGDRNLKQYF. The CDR3 bases are TGTGCCAGCAGTTCCCCAGGGGATCGAAACTTGAAGCAGTACTTC. The chain carries TRBV6-5 and TRBJ2-7; D perhaps matches TRBD1 (6 bases). Deletions cut 4 bases from V and 8 bases from J, with 21 bases between. This CDR3 contains 15 residues. The germline CDR1 and CDR2 sequences are MNHEY and SVGAGI.

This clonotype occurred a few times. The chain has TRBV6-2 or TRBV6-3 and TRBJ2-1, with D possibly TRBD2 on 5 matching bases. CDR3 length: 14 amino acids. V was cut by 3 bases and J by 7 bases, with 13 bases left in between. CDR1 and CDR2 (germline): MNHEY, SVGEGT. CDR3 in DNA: TGTGCCAGCAGTTATGCACTAGTTGGGAATGAGCAGTTCTTC. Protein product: CASSYALVGNEQFF.

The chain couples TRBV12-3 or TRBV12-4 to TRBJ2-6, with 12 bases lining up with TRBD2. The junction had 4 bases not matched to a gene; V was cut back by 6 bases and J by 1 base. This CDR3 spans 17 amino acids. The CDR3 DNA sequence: TGTGCCAGCAGACCGGGACTAGCGGGTTCTGGGGCCAACGTCCTGACTTTC. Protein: CASRPGLAGSGANVLTF.

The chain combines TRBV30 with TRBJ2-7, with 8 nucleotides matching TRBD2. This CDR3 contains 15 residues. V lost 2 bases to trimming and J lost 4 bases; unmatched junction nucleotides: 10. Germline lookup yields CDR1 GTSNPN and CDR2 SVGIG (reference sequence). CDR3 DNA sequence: TGTGCCTGGAGTCTCCCAGAGCTAGCGGGTTACGAGCAGTACTTC. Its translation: CAWSLPELAGYEQYF. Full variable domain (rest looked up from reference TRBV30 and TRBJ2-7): SQTIHQWPATLVQPVGSPLSLECTVEGTSNPNLYWYRQAAGRGLQLLFYSVGIGQISSEVPQNLSASRPQDRQFILSSKKLLLSDSGFYLCAWSLPELAGYEQYFGPGTRLTVT.

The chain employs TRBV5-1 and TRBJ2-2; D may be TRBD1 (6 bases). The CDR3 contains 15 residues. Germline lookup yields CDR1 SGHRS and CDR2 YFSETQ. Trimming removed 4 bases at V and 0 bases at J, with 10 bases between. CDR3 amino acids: CASSVGHPNTGELFF. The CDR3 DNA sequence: TGCGCCAGCAGCGTGGGACATCCGAACACCGGGGAGCTGTTTTTT.

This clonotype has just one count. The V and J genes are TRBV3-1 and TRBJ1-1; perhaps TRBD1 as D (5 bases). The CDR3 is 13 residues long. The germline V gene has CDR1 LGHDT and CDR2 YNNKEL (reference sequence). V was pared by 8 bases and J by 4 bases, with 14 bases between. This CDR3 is CASYAGGSTEAFF. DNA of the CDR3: TGTGCCAGCTACGCGGGGGGGAGCACTGAAGCTTTCTTT.

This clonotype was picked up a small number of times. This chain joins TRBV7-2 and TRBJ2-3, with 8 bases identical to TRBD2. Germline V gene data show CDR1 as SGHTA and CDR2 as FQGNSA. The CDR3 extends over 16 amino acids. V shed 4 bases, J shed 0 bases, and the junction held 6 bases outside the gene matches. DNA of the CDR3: TGTGCCAGCAGCTCTAGTAGACTAGCGAGCACAGATACGCAGTATTTT. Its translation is CASSSSRLASTDTQYF.

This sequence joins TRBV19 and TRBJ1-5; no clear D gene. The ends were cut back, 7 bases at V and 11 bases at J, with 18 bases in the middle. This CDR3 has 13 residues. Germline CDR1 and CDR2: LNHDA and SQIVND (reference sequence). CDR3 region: CASTPDVRFAQHF. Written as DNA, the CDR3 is TGTGCCAGTACCCCGGACGTTCGATTTGCCCAGCATTTT.

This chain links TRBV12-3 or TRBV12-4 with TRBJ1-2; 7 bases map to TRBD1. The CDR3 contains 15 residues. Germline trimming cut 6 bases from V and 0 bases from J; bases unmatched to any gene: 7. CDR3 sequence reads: CASRLGTASNYGYTF. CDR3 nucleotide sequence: TGTGCCAGCAGACTTGGGACAGCCTCTAACTATGGCTACACCTTC.